This T cell receptor beta chain was identified in a study of T-cell reconstitution after alpha-beta-depleted transplantation in children. Regarding the study as a whole: Alpha-beta T cells present about two months after transplant were reported to originate from several hundred expanded graft clones. Elevated TCRbeta diversity at day 60 was traced, in some patients, to surviving recipient T cells and thymic progenitors. Counts and diversity of T cells one year after transplant came mostly from newly produced T cells.

This clonotype was recorded a few times. The antigen is not known. Preparing the TCRbeta library involved the use of unique molecular identifiers. TCRdb re-analysed the PCR reads in MiXCR, keeping a single row per CDR3 protein. The table lists fewer than 750,000 distinct CDR3 sequences, 20% to 25% of them singletons. V trimming: 5 bases; J trimming: 2 bases; junction bases outside the gene matches: 8. The CDR3 covers 15 residues. The source is a boy under two years old who had a stem cell transplant for acute myeloid leukemia, so the T cells may come from the graft donor. This sample comprised PBMCs, mostly from graft donor cells, obtained 360 days after TCRalphabeta/CD19-depleted stem cell transplant. The chain is built from TRBV12-3 or TRBV12-4 and TRBJ2-5; 7 bases map to TRBD2. The CDR3 DNA reads TGTGCCAGCAGTCGCGCTAGCGGCGGGCAAGAGACCCAGTACTTC. Amino acids: CASSRASGGQETQYF.